This entry features one T cell receptor beta chain sequence. The source of the sample is a study of lymphopenia after photon versus proton radiotherapy. V shed 4 bases and J 7 bases; nucleotides not matched to a gene: 7. CDR3 length: 15 amino acids. Germline CDR1 is SGHTA and CDR2 is FQGNSA. Produced via immunoSEQ multiplex PCR; TCRdb's table is partial and in-frame only. The data show approximately 35,000 clones, with 90% seen just once and roughly 6.2% held by the top ten. The sequence was collected from a woman in her fifties or sixties with pancreatic cancer. The sample in question was peripheral blood, obtained from a patient treated with photon-based radiotherapy. The chain uses TRBV7-2 and TRBJ2-1; 10 bases are a match to TRBD1. CDR3 region: CASSSDRGRTNEQFF. In DNA form, the CDR3 reads TGTGCCAGCAGCTCTGACAGGGGGCGCACGAATGAGCAGTTCTTC.